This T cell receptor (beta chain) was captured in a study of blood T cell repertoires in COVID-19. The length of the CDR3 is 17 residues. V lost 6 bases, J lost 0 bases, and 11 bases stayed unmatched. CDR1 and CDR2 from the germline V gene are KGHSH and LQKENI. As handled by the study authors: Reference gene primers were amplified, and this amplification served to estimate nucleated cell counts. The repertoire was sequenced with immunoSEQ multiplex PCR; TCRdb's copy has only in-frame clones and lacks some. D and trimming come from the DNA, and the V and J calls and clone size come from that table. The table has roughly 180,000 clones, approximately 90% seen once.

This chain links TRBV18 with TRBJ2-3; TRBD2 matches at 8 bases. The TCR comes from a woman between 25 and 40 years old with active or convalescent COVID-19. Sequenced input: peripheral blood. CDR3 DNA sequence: TGTGCCAGCTCTCGAGGCGGGGGGCCTGCTAGCACAGATACGCAGTATTTT. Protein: CASSRGGGPASTDTQYF.